This passage covers 7 T cell receptor beta chains from one sample sequenced in a study of neoadjuvant anti-PD-1 for oral cavity cancer. Libraries were prepared by immunoSEQ multiplex PCR; TCRdb keeps only in-frame clonotypes and omits some of them. The table shows nearly 7,000 clones, with 60% to 80% occurring only once. This sample comprised PBMCs, obtained before nivolumab (anti-PD-1) treatment. All receptors come from a person aged 40-85 years with oral cavity squamous cell carcinoma.

This clone turned up a few times. The chain uses TRBV19 and TRBJ1-6; D not resolved. This CDR3 has 17 residues. Germline CDR1 LNHDA, CDR2 SQIVND (reference sequence). V gave up 1 base and J gave up 7 bases, with 17 bases separating them. This CDR3 is CASSIAWARVKNSPLHF. In DNA form, the CDR3 reads TGTGCCAGTAGTATAGCCTGGGCCCGGGTTAAGAATTCACCCCTCCACTTT.

The J gene is TRBJ2-3, the V gene TRBV7-2; D possibly corresponds to TRBD1 (5 bases). The CDR3 is 15 residues long. V dropped 2 bases and J dropped 5 bases, with 14 bases sitting between them. Germline V lookup: CDR1 SGHTA, CDR2 FQGNSA. As DNA, the CDR3 is TGTGCCAGCAGCTTACTGCCCCTCCAGGGAGATACGCAGTATTTT. This encodes CASSLLPLQGDTQYF.

The sample holds a few counts of this clone. V and J are TRBV29-1 and TRBJ2-5, with D perhaps TRBD2 (6 bases). The ends were cut back, 5 bases at V and 2 bases at J, with 15 bases in the middle. The CDR3 covers 14 residues. CDR1 and CDR2 (germline): SQVTM, ANQGSEA. In DNA form, the CDR3 reads TGCAGCGTTAAAGGGACTGGGGGACAAGAGACCCAGTACTTC. Protein: CSVKGTGGQETQYF.

The V gene is TRBV5-1, the J gene TRBJ2-7; D might be TRBD1 (5 bases). V was pared by 0 bases and J by 2 bases, with 12 bases between. The germline V gene encodes CDR1 SGHRS and CDR2 YFSETQ. CDR3 size: 15 residues. The CDR3 reads CASSLEGSRAYEQYF. DNA for the CDR3: TGCGCCAGCAGCTTGGAGGGATCCAGGGCCTACGAGCAGTACTTC.

The chain joins TRBV11-3 to TRBJ2-1; no clear D gene. CDR3 size: 16 residues. The germline V gene encodes CDR1 SGHNT and CDR2 YENEEA. Trimming shortened V by 2 bases and J by 5 bases, and 16 bases separated the two germline ends. The CDR3 spells CASSLRGSPNHNEQFF. CDR3 nucleotide sequence: TGTGCCAGCAGCTTAAGAGGCTCGCCAAACCACAATGAGCAGTTCTTC.

V gene TRBV20-1 combines with J gene TRBJ1-1, with a tentative D call TRBD1 (5 bases). Germline lookup yields CDR1 DFQATT and CDR2 SNEGSKA (reference sequence). The CDR3 loop spans 11 amino acids. CDR3 sequence: CSARVNTEAFF. The CDR3 nucleotides are TGCAGCGCCAGGGTGAACACTGAAGCTTTCTTT.

The V call is TRBV15, the J call TRBJ1-1, with D tentatively TRBD1 (6 bases). Germline V gene lookup returns CDR1 LNHNV and CDR2 YYDKDF (reference sequence). The germline V and J ends were trimmed by 4 bases and 7 bases, with 19 bases remaining between them. The CDR3 is made up of 15 amino acids. The CDR3 DNA sequence: TGTGCCACCAGCACTAAAAACGTGAGACAGGATGAAGCTTTCTTT. Translation: CATSTKNVRQDEAFF.